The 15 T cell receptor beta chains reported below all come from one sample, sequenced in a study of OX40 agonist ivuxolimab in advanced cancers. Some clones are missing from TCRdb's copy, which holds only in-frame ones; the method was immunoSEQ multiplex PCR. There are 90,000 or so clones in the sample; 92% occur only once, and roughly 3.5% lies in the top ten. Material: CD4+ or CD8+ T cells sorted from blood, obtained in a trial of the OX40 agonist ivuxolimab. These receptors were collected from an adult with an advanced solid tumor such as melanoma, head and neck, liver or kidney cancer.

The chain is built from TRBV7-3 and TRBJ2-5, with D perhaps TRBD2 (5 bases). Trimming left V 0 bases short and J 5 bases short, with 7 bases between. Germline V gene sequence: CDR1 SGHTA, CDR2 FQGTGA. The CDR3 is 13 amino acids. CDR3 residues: CASSLTGGETQYF. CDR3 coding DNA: TGTGCCAGCAGCTTAACGGGCGGGGAGACCCAGTACTTC.

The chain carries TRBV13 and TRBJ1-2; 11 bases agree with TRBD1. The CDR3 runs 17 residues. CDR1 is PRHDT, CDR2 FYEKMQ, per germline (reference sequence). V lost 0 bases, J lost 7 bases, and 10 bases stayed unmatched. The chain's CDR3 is CASSLGWTGGGGGGYTF. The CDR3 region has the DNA TGTGCCAGCAGCTTAGGGTGGACAGGGGGCGGAGGAGGTGGCTACACCTTC.

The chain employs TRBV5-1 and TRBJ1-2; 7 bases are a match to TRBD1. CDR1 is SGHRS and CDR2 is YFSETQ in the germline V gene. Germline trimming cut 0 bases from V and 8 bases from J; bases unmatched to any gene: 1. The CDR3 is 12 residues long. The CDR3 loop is CASSLEGGGYTF. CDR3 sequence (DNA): TGCGCCAGCAGCTTGGAAGGGGGCGGCTACACCTTC.

The DNA of the CDR3 is TGTGCCAGCGGTCCGGGGGGGCGCCGGGAAAAACTGTTTTTT. Translation gives CASGPGGRREKLFF. The chain combines TRBV6-5 with TRBJ1-4, with D possibly being TRBD1 (6 bases). There are 14 residues in the CDR3. V was clipped by 8 bases and J by 8 bases, with 18 bases between them. Germline lookup yields CDR1 MNHEY and CDR2 SVGAGI.

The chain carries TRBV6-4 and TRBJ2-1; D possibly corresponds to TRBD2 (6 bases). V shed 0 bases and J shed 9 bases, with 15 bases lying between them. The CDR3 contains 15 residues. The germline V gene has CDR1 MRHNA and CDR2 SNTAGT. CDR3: CASSDSNGGVSEQFF. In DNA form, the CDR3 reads TGTGCCAGCAGTGACTCGAATGGAGGGGTGAGTGAGCAGTTCTTC.

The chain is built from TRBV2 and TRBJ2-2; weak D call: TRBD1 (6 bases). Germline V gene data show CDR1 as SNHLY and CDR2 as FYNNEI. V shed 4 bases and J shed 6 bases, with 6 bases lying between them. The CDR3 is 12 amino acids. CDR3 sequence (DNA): TGTGCCAGCAGTGCAGGGGCCGGGGAGCTGTTTTTT. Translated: CASSAGAGELFF.

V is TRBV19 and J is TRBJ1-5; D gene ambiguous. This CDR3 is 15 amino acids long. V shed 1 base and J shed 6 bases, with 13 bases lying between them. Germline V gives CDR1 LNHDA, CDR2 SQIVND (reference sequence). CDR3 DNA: TGTGCCAGTAGTATAGTTCTCGGTTCGGGTCAGCCCCAGCATTTT. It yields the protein CASSIVLGSGQPQHF.

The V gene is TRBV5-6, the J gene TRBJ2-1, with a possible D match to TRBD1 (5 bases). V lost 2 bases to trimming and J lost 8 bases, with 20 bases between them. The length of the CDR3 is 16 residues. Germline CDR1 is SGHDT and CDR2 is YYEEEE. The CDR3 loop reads CASSFSRWGSGDEQFF. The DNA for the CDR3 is TGTGCCAGCAGCTTTTCTCGATGGGGCTCAGGTGATGAGCAGTTCTTC.

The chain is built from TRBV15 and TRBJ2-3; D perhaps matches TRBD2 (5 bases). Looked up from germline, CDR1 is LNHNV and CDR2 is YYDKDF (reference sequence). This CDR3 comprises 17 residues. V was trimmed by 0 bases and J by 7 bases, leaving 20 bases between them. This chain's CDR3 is CATSRDFPLGWRHTQYF. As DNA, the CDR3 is TGTGCCACCAGCAGAGATTTCCCCCTTGGATGGAGGCATACGCAGTATTTT.

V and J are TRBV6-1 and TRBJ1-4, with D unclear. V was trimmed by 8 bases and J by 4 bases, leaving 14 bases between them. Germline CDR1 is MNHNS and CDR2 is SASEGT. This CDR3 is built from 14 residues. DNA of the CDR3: TGTGCCAGCTTTTCATGGGGTCGTAATGAAAAACTGTTTTTT. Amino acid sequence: CASFSWGRNEKLFF.

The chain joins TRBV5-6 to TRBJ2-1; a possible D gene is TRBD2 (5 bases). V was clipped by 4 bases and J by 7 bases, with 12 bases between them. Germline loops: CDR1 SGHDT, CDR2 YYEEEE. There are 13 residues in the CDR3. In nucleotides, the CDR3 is TGTGCCAGCAGCCAACCGGACTTTAATGAGCAGTTCTTC. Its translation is CASSQPDFNEQFF.

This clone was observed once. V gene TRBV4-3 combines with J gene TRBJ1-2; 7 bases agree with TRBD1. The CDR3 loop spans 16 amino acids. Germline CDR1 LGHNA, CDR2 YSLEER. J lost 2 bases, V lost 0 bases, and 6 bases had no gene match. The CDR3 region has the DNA TGCGCCAGCAGCCAAGATTCGAGGGGGCCCAACTATGGCTACACCTTC. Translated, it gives CASSQDSRGPNYGYTF.

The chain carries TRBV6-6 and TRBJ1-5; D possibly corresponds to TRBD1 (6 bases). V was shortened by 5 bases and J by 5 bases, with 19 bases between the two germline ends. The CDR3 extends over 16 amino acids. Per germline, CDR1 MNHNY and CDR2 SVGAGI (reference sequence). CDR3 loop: CASSPHDRMSDQPQHF. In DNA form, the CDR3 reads TGTGCCAGCAGTCCACACGACAGGATGAGCGATCAGCCCCAGCATTTT.

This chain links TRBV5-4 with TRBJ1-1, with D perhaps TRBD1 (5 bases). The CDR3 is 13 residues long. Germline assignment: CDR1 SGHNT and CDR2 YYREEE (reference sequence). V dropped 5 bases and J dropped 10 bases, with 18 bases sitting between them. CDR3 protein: CASSPTDIEGAFF. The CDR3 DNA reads TGTGCCAGCAGTCCGACGGACATCGAGGGAGCTTTCTTT. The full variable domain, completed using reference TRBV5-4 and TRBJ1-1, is ETGVTQSPTHLIKTRGQQVTLRCSSQSGHNTVSWYQQALGQGPQFIFQYYREEENGRGNFPPRFSGLQFPNYSSELNVNALELDDSALYLCASSPTDIEGAFFGQGTRLTVV.

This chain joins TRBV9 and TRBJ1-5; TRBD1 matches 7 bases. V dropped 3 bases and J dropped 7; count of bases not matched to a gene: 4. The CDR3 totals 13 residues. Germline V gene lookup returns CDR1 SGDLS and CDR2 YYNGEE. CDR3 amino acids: CASSEQGNQPQHF. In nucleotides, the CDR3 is TGTGCCAGCAGCGAACAGGGGAACCAGCCCCAGCATTTT.